Below, 32 T cell receptor beta chains from the same sample are listed, as sequenced in a study of Ad26.COV2.S vaccination and SARS-CoV-2 variants. This table comes from immunoSEQ multiplex PCR, and its TCRdb copy is limited to in-frame clones, with some not included. The repertoire holds 300,000 to 350,000 clones, with 90% as singletons. This sample's treatment: roughly 19 received Ad26.COV2.S at low or high dose, single or two shots; roughly 5 received placebo; per-sample allocation not given. Following the first vaccine or placebo injection, samples were taken on day 63. This sample comprised peripheral blood, obtained in a trial of Ad26.COV2.S vaccine versus placebo. These receptors were taken from a person between 18 and 59 years old who received the Ad26.COV2.S COVID-19 vaccine or a placebo.

The rearrangement joins TRBV7-3 to TRBJ1-1; a weak D match, TRBD1 (6 bases). CDR3 length: 16 residues. The germline gives CDR1 SGHTA, CDR2 FQGTGA. Between the trimmed V and J ends, which lost 5 bases and 1 base, there was a span of 17 bases. CDR3 DNA: TGTGCCAGCAGCAGAGGACAGATGAGGGGGAACACTGAAGCTTTCTTT. Its protein is CASSRGQMRGNTEAFF.

CDR3 in DNA: TGCGCCAGCAGCTTCGGGACAGGGGGGCCGGGAATTATTGGCTACACCTTC. It yields the protein CASSFGTGGPGIIGYTF. The V call is TRBV5-1, the J call TRBJ1-2, with TRBD1 matching 11 bases. CDR1 and CDR2 (germline): SGHRS, YFSETQ. Unmatched junction bases numbered 13, after V lost 2 bases and J lost 7 bases. The CDR3 has 17 residues.

V gene TRBV7-3 combines with J gene TRBJ2-1; D gene ambiguous. The CDR3 has 12 residues. The V end was cut by 6 bases, the J end by 5 bases, with 8 bases between. Germline values: CDR1 SGHTA, CDR2 FQGTGA. The CDR3 here is CASSITHNEQFF. The CDR3 DNA is TGTGCCAGCAGTATTACTCACAATGAGCAGTTCTTC. The variable domain in full, with the rest retrieved from reference TRBV7-3 and TRBJ2-1, is GAGVSQTPSNKVTEKGKYVELRCDPISGHTALYWYRQSLGQGPEFLIYFQGTGAADDSGLPNDRFFAVRPEGSVSTLKIQRTERGDSAVYLCASSITHNEQFFGPGTRLTVL.

The chain links TRBV5-5 to TRBJ2-3, with 7 positions matching TRBD2. J was trimmed by 1 base and V by 4 bases; bases with no gene match: 9. The CDR3 has 16 amino acids. CDR1 is SGHKS and CDR2 is YYEKEE in the germline V gene (reference sequence). CDR3 DNA: TGTGCCAGCAGCATGGGACTATCTAGTGGCACAGATACGCAGTATTTT. Translation: CASSMGLSSGTDTQYF.

J is TRBJ1-2 and V is TRBV4-1; 9 bases fit TRBD1. Trimming took 3 bases from V and 6 from J; bases not matched to a gene: 8. CDR3 size: 15 residues. Germline-derived CDR1 and CDR2 are MGHRA and YSYEKL. Here the CDR3 DNA reads TGCGCCAGCAGCCAGTACGGACAGGGGATGGATGGCTACACCTTC. Translation: CASSQYGQGMDGYTF.

V gene TRBV5-1 combines with J gene TRBJ1-1; no firm D call. Germline values: CDR1 SGHRS, CDR2 YFSETQ. V was clipped by 1 base and J by 3 bases, with 7 bases between them. CDR3 length: 13 residues. The CDR3 DNA is TGCGCCAGCAGCTTGAGCCTGGACACTGAAGCTTTCTTT. Its protein is CASSLSLDTEAFF.

The CDR3 sequence: CASSISVTEQFF. The DNA of the CDR3 is TGTGCCAGTAGTATCTCAGTGACTGAGCAGTTCTTC. The chain has TRBV19 and TRBJ2-1; D call uncertain. CDR1 is LNHDA and CDR2 is SQIVND in the germline V gene (reference sequence). The CDR3 length is 12 residues. V lost 3 bases and J 9 bases, leaving 9 bases between the germline ends.

This clone occurred many times. The chain joins TRBV5-1 to TRBJ2-1; 11 bases map to TRBD2. The CDR3 is made up of 15 amino acids. Germline V gene lookup returns CDR1 SGHRS and CDR2 YFSETQ. J lost 7 bases, V lost 1 base, and 4 bases had no gene match. The CDR3 DNA sequence: TGCGCCAGCAGCTTGATGACTAGCGGGGAAAATGAGCAGTTCTTC. Its protein product is CASSLMTSGENEQFF. The complete variable domain, with remaining parts taken from reference TRBV5-1 and TRBJ2-1, reads KAGVTQTPRYLIKTRGQQVTLSCSPISGHRSVSWYQQTPGQGLQFLFEYFSETQRNKGNFPGRFSGRQFSNSRSEMNVSTLELGDSALYLCASSLMTSGENEQFFGPGTRLTVL.

The chain uses TRBV13 and TRBJ1-2; 10 bases agree with TRBD1. Germline CDR1 and CDR2: PRHDT and FYEKMQ (reference sequence). Trimming at V came to 0 bases and at J to 8 bases, leaving 6 bases not matched to a gene. The length of the CDR3 is 15 residues. CDR3 nucleotide sequence: TGTGCCAGCAGCTTAGGGGGGACAGGGGCCATCGGCTACACCTTC. Protein: CASSLGGTGAIGYTF. Full variable domain (missing parts from reference TRBV13 and TRBJ1-2): AAGVIQSPRHLIKEKRETATLKCYPIPRHDTVYWYQQGPGQDPQFLISFYEKMQSDKGSIPDRFSAQQFSDYHSELNMSSLELGDSALYFCASSLGGTGAIGYTFGSGTRLTVV.

This chain joins TRBV5-6 and TRBJ1-1, with a tentative D call TRBD1 (5 bases). This CDR3 has 11 amino acids. From germline, CDR1 is SGHDT and CDR2 YYEEEE. V lost 0 bases, J lost 11 bases, and 8 bases lay in between. As DNA, the CDR3 is TGTGCCAGCAGCTTGGTGGGGACGGCTTTCTTT. It is translated as CASSLVGTAFF. Filled out from reference TRBV5-6 and TRBJ1-1, the complete variable domain reads DAGVTQSPTHLIKTRGQQVTLRCSPKSGHDTVSWYQQALGQGPQFIFQYYEEEERQRGNFPDRFSGHQFPNYSSELNVNALLLGDSALYLCASSLVGTAFFGQGTRLTVV.

This sequence joins TRBV6-1 and TRBJ2-7; 10 bases are shared with TRBD1. CDR1 and CDR2 from the germline V gene are MNHNS and SASEGT. Unmatched junction bases numbered 16, after V lost 4 bases and J lost 4 bases. The CDR3 totals 18 residues. The CDR3 coding sequence is TGTGCCAGCAGTGGACGCCAAAACGACAGGGGGCAGTCATACGAGCAGTACGTC. Its protein product is CASSGRQNDRGQSYEQYV.

CDR3 loop: CASSPGTSRNQPQHF. The CDR3 region has the DNA TGTGCCAGCAGCCCCGGGACGTCCCGCAATCAGCCCCAGCATTTT. The genes are TRBV25-1 and TRBJ1-5; maybe TRBD1 (5 bases). Germline V gene lookup returns CDR1 MGHDK and CDR2 SYGVNS. The CDR3 runs to 15 residues. V was trimmed by 6 bases and J by 2 bases, leaving 14 bases between them.

The rearrangement links TRBV11-2 to TRBJ2-1; tentative D call: TRBD2 (5 bases). Germline lookup yields CDR1 SGHAT and CDR2 FQNNGV. The V end was cut by 6 bases, the J end by 11 bases, with 11 bases between. This CDR3 comprises 11 residues. The DNA of the CDR3 is TGTGCCAGCAGTCCGGCCGGGAAGCAGTTCTTC. Its protein is CASSPAGKQFF.

The CDR3 spells CASRYTGGLYGYTF. CDR3 nucleotide sequence: TGCGCCAGCAGATATACAGGGGGCCTCTATGGCTACACCTTC. The J gene is TRBJ1-2, the V gene TRBV5-1; TRBD1 matches 9 bases. The CDR3 is made up of 14 amino acids. Germline V gene sequence: CDR1 SGHRS, CDR2 YFSETQ. V dropped 5 bases and J dropped 4; count of bases not matched to a gene: 6. Based on the CDR3 plus reference TRBV5-1 and TRBJ1-2, the full variable domain is KAGVTQTPRYLIKTRGQQVTLSCSPISGHRSVSWYQQTPGQGLQFLFEYFSETQRNKGNFPGRFSGRQFSNSRSEMNVSTLELGDSALYLCASRYTGGLYGYTFGSGTRLTVV.

The chain recombines TRBV15 with TRBJ2-2; no clear D. Germline assignment: CDR1 LNHNV and CDR2 YYDKDF (reference sequence). The CDR3 contains 15 residues. V was shortened by 0 bases and J by 13 bases, with 18 bases between the two germline ends. The CDR3 loop is CATSRDQSARPGLFF. CDR3 in DNA: TGTGCCACCAGCAGAGATCAGAGCGCCCGCCCGGGGCTGTTTTTT.

The genes are TRBV6-4 and TRBJ1-6; D unresolved. CDR3 length equals 12 residues. The V gene lost 2 bases and the J gene lost 10 bases, with 6 bases spanning the gap. The germline V gene encodes CDR1 MRHNA and CDR2 SNTAGT. The CDR3 nucleotides read TGTGCCAGCAGTGACCCGGGGTCACCCCTCCACTTT. It yields the protein CASSDPGSPLHF.

The rearrangement links TRBV18 to TRBJ2-1; 8 bases are a match to TRBD1. J lost 7 bases, V lost 6 bases, and 5 bases had no gene match. This CDR3 region has 13 residues. CDR1 is KGHSH, CDR2 LQKENI, per germline. This chain's CDR3 is CASSVTGVNEQFF. The CDR3, as DNA: TGTGCCAGCTCCGTGACAGGGGTGAATGAGCAGTTCTTC.

This clone was recorded once. The chain carries TRBV5-1 and TRBJ1-1; possible D gene TRBD1, 6 bases. The CDR3 covers 14 residues. Per germline, CDR1 SGHRS and CDR2 YFSETQ. V lost 0 bases and J lost 8, with 14 bases in between. The CDR3 sequence is CASSLGMVGGEAFF. The CDR3 coding sequence is TGCGCCAGCAGCTTGGGGATGGTGGGGGGCGAAGCTTTCTTT.

This chain uses TRBV5-1 with TRBJ1-5; 8 bases match TRBD1. CDR1 is SGHRS and CDR2 is YFSETQ in the germline V gene. This CDR3 region has 14 residues. The junction had 4 bases not matched to a gene; V was cut back by 4 bases and J by 4 bases. The CDR3 DNA is TGCGCCAGCAGCCCCGGACAGGGTAATCAGCCCCAGCATTTT. Residues: CASSPGQGNQPQHF.

The chain has TRBV27 and TRBJ1-1, with 7 nucleotides matching TRBD1. The CDR3 length is 15 residues. The J segment lost 1 base and the V segment lost 2 bases, leaving 4 bases of the junction unmatched. Germline CDR1 reads MNHEY; CDR2 reads SMNVEV (reference sequence). CDR3 in amino acids: CASSLSNRGNTEAFF. The CDR3 DNA follows: TGTGCCAGCAGTTTAAGTAACAGGGGGAACACTGAAGCTTTCTTT.

This clone was recorded a few times. This chain connects TRBV6-5 to TRBJ2-3, with unresolved D. Trimming removed 2 bases from V and 0 bases from J, with 9 bases in between. Looked up from germline, CDR1 is MNHEY and CDR2 is SVGAGI. The CDR3 loop spans 15 amino acids. In nucleotides, the CDR3 is TGTGCCAGCAGTTACACGACCTCTAGCACAGATACGCAGTATTTT. It is translated as CASSYTTSSTDTQYF.

This clone was seen a handful of times. V and J are TRBV13 and TRBJ1-2; D is possibly TRBD1 (6 bases). Germline-derived CDR1 and CDR2 are PRHDT and FYEKMQ (reference sequence). The V end lost 4 bases, the J end lost 3 bases, and 24 bases lay between the germline ends. CDR3 length equals 18 residues. The CDR3 loop is CASSSLTPDSPEDYGYTF. In nucleotides, the CDR3 is TGTGCCAGCAGCTCCCTCACCCCGGACAGTCCTGAGGACTATGGCTACACCTTC.

This clone was observed a few times. The genes are TRBV3-1 (or the pseudogene TRBV3-2) and TRBJ2-2; possible D gene TRBD2, 5 bases. V was cut by 4 bases and J by 3 bases, with 12 bases left in between. The CDR3 covers 15 residues. From germline, CDR1 is LGHDT and CDR2 YNNKEL (reference sequence). This chain's CDR3 is CASSPPSGYTGELFF. In DNA, the CDR3 is TGTGCCAGCAGCCCGCCCTCGGGATACACCGGGGAGCTGTTTTTT.

The chain has TRBV12-3 or TRBV12-4 and TRBJ1-2; the D is unclear. V lost 4 bases to trimming and J lost 1 base, with 4 bases between them. CDR3 length: 12 amino acids. The chain's CDR3 is CASSWGNYGYTF. The DNA of the CDR3 is TGTGCCAGCAGTTGGGGTAACTATGGCTACACCTTC.

This clone was detected a few times. The rearrangement joins TRBV11-3 to TRBJ2-7, with D maybe TRBD1 (6 bases). The CDR3 is 14 amino acids. Per the germline V gene, CDR1 is SGHNT and CDR2 is YENEEA. The V end lost 5 bases, the J end lost 0 bases, and 11 bases lay between the germline ends. The CDR3: CASSPGDTSYEQYV. The CDR3 nucleotides read TGTGCCAGCAGCCCCGGGGACACCTCCTACGAGCAGTACGTC.

The chain couples TRBV18 to TRBJ2-7; the D is unclear. Looked up from germline, CDR1 is KGHSH and CDR2 is LQKENI. This CDR3 is built from 13 residues. The V and J ends lost 5 bases and 3 bases respectively, with 11 bases between them. The CDR3 loop is CASSGRNLYEQYV. The CDR3 DNA sequence: TGTGCCAGCTCAGGACGGAACCTCTACGAGCAGTACGTC.

The chain combines TRBV18 with TRBJ2-2; no clear D gene. The germline gives CDR1 KGHSH, CDR2 LQKENI. Between the trimmed V and J ends, which lost 3 bases and 7 bases, there was a span of 12 bases. This CDR3 region has 14 residues. Written as DNA, the CDR3 is TGTGCCAGCTCACCTGGCCAGTCGATCGGGGAGCTGTTTTTT. Protein: CASSPGQSIGELFF.

This chain uses TRBV18 with TRBJ1-6; a possible D gene is TRBD1 (5 bases). Deletions cut 0 bases from V and 14 bases from J, with 17 bases between. The CDR3 runs to 15 residues. Per the germline V gene, CDR1 is KGHSH and CDR2 is LQKENI. The CDR3 here is CASSPPSNRLGTLHF. The DNA of the CDR3 is TGTGCCAGCTCACCACCTAGCAACAGGTTGGGGACCCTCCACTTT. The full variable domain, in which reference TRBV18 and TRBJ1-6 provide the parts outside the CDR3, is NAGVMQNPRHLVRRRGQEARLRCSPMKGHSHVYWYRQLPEEGLKFMVYLQKENIIDESGMPKERFSAEFPKEGPSILRIQQVVRGDSAAYFCASSPPSNRLGTLHFGNGTRLTVT.

This sequence joins TRBV27 and TRBJ1-6; 8 nucleotides align to TRBD1. Germline loops: CDR1 MNHEY, CDR2 SMNVEV (reference sequence). The CDR3 is 18 residues long. V was pared by 4 bases and J by 4 bases, with 12 bases of the junction left unmatched. The CDR3 sequence is CASSSPAGQGFYNSPLHF. In nucleotides, the CDR3 is TGTGCCAGCAGTTCCCCCGCCGGACAGGGCTTTTATAATTCACCCCTCCACTTT.

The gene calls are TRBV11-2 and TRBJ1-2; D is unclear. V lost 3 bases to trimming and J lost 2 bases, with 4 bases between them. CDR3 size: 12 residues. In germline, CDR1 is SGHAT, CDR2 FQNNGV. CDR3 DNA: TGTGCCAGCAGCTTCCCCAACTATGGCTACACCTTC. Its translation: CASSFPNYGYTF.

The rearrangement joins TRBV20-1 to TRBJ2-3; 9 nucleotides match TRBD2. Per the germline V gene, CDR1 is DFQATT and CDR2 is SNEGSKA (reference sequence). V gave up 3 bases and J gave up 6 bases; unmatched junction bases: 7. CDR3 length equals 14 residues. CDR3 loop: CSASVSGRADTQYF. In DNA, the CDR3 is TGCAGTGCTAGTGTTAGCGGGAGAGCGGATACGCAGTATTTT.

This chain connects TRBV7-2 to TRBJ1-6; weak D call: TRBD1 (5 bases). Germline V gives CDR1 SGHTA, CDR2 FQGNSA. Trimming took 3 bases from V and 7 from J, leaving 16 bases between them. This CDR3 contains 16 residues. CDR3 in amino acids: CASSFDRGIRNSPLHF. CDR3 nucleotides: TGTGCCAGCAGCTTTGACAGAGGGATTCGGAATTCACCCCTCCACTTT.